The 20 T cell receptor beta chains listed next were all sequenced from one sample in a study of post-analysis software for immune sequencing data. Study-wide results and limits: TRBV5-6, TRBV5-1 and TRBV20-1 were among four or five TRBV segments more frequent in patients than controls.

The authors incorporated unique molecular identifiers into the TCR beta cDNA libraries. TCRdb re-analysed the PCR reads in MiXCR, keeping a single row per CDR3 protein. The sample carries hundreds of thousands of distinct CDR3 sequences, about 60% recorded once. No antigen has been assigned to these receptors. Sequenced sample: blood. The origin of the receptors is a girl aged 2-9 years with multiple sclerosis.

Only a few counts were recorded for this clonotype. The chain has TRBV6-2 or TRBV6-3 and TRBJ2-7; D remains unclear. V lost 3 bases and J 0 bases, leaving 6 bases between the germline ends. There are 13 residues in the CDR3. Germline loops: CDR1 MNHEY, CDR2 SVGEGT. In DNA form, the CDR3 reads TGTGCCAGCAGTTATGGGCACTCCTACGAGCAGTACTTC. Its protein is CASSYGHSYEQYF.

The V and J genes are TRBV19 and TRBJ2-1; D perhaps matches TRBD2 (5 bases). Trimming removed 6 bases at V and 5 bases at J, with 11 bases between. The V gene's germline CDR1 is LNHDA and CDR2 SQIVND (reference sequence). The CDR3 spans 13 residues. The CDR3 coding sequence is TGTGCCAGTAGAGGGAGACCTAACAATGAGCAGTTCTTC. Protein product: CASRGRPNNEQFF. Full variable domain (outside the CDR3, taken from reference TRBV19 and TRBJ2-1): DGGITQSPKYLFRKEGQNVTLSCEQNLNHDAMYWYRQDPGQGLRLIYYSQIVNDFQKGDIAEGYSVSREKKESFPLTVTSAQKNPTAFYLCASRGRPNNEQFFGPGTRLTVL.

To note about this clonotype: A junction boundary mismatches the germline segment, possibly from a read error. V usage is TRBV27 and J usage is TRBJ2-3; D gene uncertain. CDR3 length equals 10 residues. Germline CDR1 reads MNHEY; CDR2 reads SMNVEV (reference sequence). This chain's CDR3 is CGSGTDTQYF. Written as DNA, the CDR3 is TGCGGATCCGGGACAGATACGCAGTATTTT.

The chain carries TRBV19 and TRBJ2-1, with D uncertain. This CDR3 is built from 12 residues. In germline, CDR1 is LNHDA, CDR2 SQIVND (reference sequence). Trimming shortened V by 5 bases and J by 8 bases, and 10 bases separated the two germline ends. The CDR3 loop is CASSLTADEQFF. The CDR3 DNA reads TGTGCCAGTAGTTTGACGGCGGATGAGCAGTTCTTC. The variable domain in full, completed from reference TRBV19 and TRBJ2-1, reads DGGITQSPKYLFRKEGQNVTLSCEQNLNHDAMYWYRQDPGQGLRLIYYSQIVNDFQKGDIAEGYSVSREKKESFPLTVTSAQKNPTAFYLCASSLTADEQFFGPGTRLTVL.

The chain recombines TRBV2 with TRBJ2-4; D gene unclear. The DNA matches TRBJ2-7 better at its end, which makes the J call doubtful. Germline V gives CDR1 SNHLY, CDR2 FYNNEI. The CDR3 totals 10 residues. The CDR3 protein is CASMSYEQYF. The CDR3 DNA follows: TGTGCCAGCATGTCTTACGAGCAGTACTTC.

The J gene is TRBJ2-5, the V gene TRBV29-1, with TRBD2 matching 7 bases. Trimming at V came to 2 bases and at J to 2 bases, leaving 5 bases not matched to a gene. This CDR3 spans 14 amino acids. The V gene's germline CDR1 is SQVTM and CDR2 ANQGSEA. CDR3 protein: CSVEPTSSQETQYF. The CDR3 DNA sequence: TGCAGCGTTGAACCGACTAGCAGTCAAGAGACCCAGTACTTC.

The CDR3 sequence is CASSLWGYNEQFF. For the CDR3, the DNA is TGTGCCAGCAGTTTATGGGGATACAATGAGCAGTTCTTC. The chain joins TRBV27 to TRBJ2-1; no definite D call. The V and J ends lost 1 base and 4 bases respectively, with 5 bases between them. The CDR3 has 13 amino acids. Looked up from germline, CDR1 is MNHEY and CDR2 is SMNVEV (reference sequence).

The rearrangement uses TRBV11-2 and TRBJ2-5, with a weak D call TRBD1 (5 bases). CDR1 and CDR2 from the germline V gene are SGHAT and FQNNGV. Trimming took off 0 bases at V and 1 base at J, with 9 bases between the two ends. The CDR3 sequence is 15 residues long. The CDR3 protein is CASSLEGRAQETQYF. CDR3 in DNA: TGTGCCAGCAGCTTAGAGGGCAGGGCCCAAGAGACCCAGTACTTC.

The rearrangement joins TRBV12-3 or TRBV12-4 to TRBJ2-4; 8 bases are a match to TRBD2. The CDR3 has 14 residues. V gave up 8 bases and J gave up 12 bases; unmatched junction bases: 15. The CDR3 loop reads CASGPGEAGADQYF. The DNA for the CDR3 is TGTGCCAGCGGCCCAGGGGAAGCGGGAGCTGATCAGTACTTC.

The DNA of the CDR3 is TGCGCCAGCAGCACGGAGGATGAGACCCAGTACTTC. The encoded protein is CASSTEDETQYF. The rearrangement links TRBV5-1 to TRBJ2-4; possibly TRBD2 for D (5 bases). The DNA matches TRBJ2-5 better at its end, which makes the J call doubtful. The CDR3 sequence is 12 residues long. Germline CDR1 and CDR2: SGHRS and YFSETQ.

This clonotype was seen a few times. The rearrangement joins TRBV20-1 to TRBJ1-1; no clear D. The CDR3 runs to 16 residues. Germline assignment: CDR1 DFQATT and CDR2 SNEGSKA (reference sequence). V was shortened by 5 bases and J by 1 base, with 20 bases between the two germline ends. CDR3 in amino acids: CSALPFTRAKNTEAFF. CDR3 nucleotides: TGCAGTGCTCTCCCATTTACCCGGGCGAAGAACACTGAAGCTTTCTTT.

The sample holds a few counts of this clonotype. CDR3 residues: CASSGPGLEAFF. The CDR3 nucleotides are TGTGCCAGCAGTGGTCCGGGCCTCGAAGCTTTCTTT. V usage is TRBV25-1 and J usage is TRBJ1-1; D not resolved. Germline V gene lookup returns CDR1 MGHDK and CDR2 SYGVNS. Trimming cost V 4 bases and J 8 bases, with 11 bases left between them. This CDR3 spans 12 amino acids. The whole variable domain, filled in from reference TRBV25-1 and TRBJ1-1, reads EADIYQTPRYLVIGTGKKITLECSQTMGHDKMYWYQQDPGMELHLIHYSYGVNSTEKGDLSSESTVSRIRTEHFPLTLESARPSHTSQYLCASSGPGLEAFFGQGTRLTVV.

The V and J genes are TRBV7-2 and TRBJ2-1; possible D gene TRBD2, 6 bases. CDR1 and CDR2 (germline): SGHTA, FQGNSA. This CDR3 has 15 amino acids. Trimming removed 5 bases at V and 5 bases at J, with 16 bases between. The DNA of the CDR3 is TGTGCCAGCAGCGACCGGGACTGGCGTCACAATGAGCAGTTCTTC. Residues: CASSDRDWRHNEQFF.

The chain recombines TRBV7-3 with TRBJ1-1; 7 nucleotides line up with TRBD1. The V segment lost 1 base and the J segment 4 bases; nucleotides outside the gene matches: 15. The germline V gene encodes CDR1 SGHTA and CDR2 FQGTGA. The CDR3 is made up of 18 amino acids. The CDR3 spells CASSLNPPYQGVSTEAFF. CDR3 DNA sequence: TGTGCCAGCAGCTTAAATCCCCCGTATCAGGGGGTTAGCACTGAAGCTTTCTTT.

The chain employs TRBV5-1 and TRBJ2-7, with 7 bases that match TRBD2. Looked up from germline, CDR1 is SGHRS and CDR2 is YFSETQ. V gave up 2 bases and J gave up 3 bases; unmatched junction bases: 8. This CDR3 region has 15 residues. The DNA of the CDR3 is TGCGCCAGCAGCTTAGAGGGACTAACACTCTACGAGCAGTACTTC. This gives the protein CASSLEGLTLYEQYF.

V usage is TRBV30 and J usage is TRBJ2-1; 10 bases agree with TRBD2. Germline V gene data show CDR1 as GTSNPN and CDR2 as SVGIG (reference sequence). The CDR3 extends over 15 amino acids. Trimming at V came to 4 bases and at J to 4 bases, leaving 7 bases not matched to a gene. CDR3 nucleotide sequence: TGTGCCTGGACTCGGACTAGCGGAGGGTACAATGAGCAGTTCTTC. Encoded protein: CAWTRTSGGYNEQFF.

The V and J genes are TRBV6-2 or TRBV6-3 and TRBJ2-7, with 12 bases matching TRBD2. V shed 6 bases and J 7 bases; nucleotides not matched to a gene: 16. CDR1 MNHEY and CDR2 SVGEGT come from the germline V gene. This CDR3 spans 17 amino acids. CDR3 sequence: CASSRPGTSGSIHEQYF. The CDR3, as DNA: TGTGCCAGCAGCCGTCCCGGGACTAGCGGGTCTATCCATGAGCAGTACTTC.

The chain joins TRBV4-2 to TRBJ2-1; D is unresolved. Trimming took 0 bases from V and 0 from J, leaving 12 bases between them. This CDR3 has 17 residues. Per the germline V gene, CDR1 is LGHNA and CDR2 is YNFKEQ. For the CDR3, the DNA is TGTGCCAGCAGCCAAGATCTTGGCTCGAGCTCCTACAATGAGCAGTTCTTC. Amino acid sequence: CASSQDLGSSSYNEQFF.

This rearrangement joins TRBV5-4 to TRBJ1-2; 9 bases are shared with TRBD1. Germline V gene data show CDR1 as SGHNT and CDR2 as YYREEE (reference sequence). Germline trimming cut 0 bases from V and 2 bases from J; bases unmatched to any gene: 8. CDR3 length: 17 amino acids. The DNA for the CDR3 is TGTGCCAGCAGCTTGGGGCCGGGACAGGGCTCGAACTATGGCTACACCTTC. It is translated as CASSLGPGQGSNYGYTF.

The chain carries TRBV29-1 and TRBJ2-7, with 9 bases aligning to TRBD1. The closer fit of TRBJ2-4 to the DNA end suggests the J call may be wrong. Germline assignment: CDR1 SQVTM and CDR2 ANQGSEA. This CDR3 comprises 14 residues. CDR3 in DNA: TGCAGCGCGCAGACAGGGGGTTACGAGGACATTCAGTACTTC. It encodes CSAQTGGYEDIQYF.